The rows below give T cell receptor beta chains drawn from one sample of a study of blood T cell repertoires in COVID-19. The table came from immunoSEQ multiplex PCR; TCRdb's copy has only in-frame clones and leaves some out. The sample consists of around 200,000 clones, 84% of them appearing once. Sequencing was carried out using peripheral blood. Receptors originate from a woman in her seventies with COVID-19, enrolled during active disease. Both conserved end residues are part of each CDR3. The D gene is left open where the match is weak. A clone size is listed for some rows: how often the clone was seen (once, few, many), or a class if it is expanded.

TRBV27,TRBJ2-3,NA,TRBD2,TGTGCCAGCAGTAGCGGGAGGGCCAGGGATACGCAGTATTTT,CASSSGRARDTQYF
TRBV28,TRBJ2-7,NA,TRBD2,TGTGCCAGCAGTTTTACGGCGGGGGACGAGCAGTACTTC,CASSFTAGDEQYF
TRBV6-5,TRBJ2-6,NA,NA,TGTGCCAGCAGTTACTCGCAGGCGCACGGGGCCAACGTCCTGACTTTC,CASSYSQAHGANVLTF
TRBV28,TRBJ2-5,NA,TRBD2,TGTGCCAGCAGTTTAAGACTAGCTCCAGAGACCCAGTACTTC,CASSLRLAPETQYF
TRBV5-6,TRBJ1-2,few,TRBD1,TGTGCCAGCAGAATACAGGGGAATGATGGCTACACCTTC,CASRIQGNDGYTF
TRBV6-6,TRBJ1-2,NA,NA,TGTGCCAGCAGTTCCGGGAACTTCTATGGCTACACCTTC,CASSSGNFYGYTF
TRBV5-1,TRBJ1-2,NA,TRBD1,TGCGCCAGCAGGGCGACCGGGACAGCTAACTATGGCTACACCTTC,CASRATGTANYGYTF
TRBV6-5,TRBJ2-2,NA,TRBD1,TGTGCCAGCAGTACAGGGGGGAACACCGGGGAGCTGTTTTTT,CASSTGGNTGELFF
TRBV30,TRBJ1-4,NA,NA,TGTGCCTGGAGCCCCGGGACAACTAATGAAAAACTGTTTTTT,CAWSPGTTNEKLFF
TRBV6-6,TRBJ2-5,NA,TRBD2,TGTGCCAGCAGTTACGCGGGGGGGTCGGAGACCCAGTACTTC,CASSYAGGSETQYF
TRBV29-1,TRBJ1-1,NA,NA,TGCAGCACTCGGACAGACATGAACACTGAAGCTTTCTTT,CSTRTDMNTEAFF
TRBV6-6,TRBJ2-2,NA,NA,TGTGCCAGCAGTTACACCGGGACTCCGAACACCGGGGAGCTGTTTTTT,CASSYTGTPNTGELFF
TRBV5-6,TRBJ1-6,NA,TRBD1,TGTGCCAGCAGCGGCAGACAGGGCGATAATTCACCCCTCCACTTT,CASSGRQGDNSPLHF
TRBV13,TRBJ1-2,few,TRBD1,TGTGCCAGCAGCTTAGCCGGGACAGGGCTACTCAACTATGGCTACACCTTC,CASSLAGTGLLNYGYTF
TRBV20-1,TRBJ2-1,NA,NA,TGCCCTGGGGGGATCTACAATGAGCAGTTCTTC,CPGGIYNEQFF
TRBV7-2,TRBJ1-5,NA,TRBD1,TGTGCCAGCAGCGAAGACAGGGGCGAACAGCCCCAGCATTTT,CASSEDRGEQPQHF
TRBV28,TRBJ2-1,NA,NA,TGTGCCAGCATTCCCTCTCACGGGAGAGGAGACAATGAGCAGTTCTTC,CASIPSHGRGDNEQFF
TRBV21-1,TRBJ2-5,NA,NA,TGTGCCAGCAGCACAGAGGACAGGGGTGACCAAGAGACCCAGTACTTC,CASSTEDRGDQETQYF
TRBV6-5,TRBJ2-7,NA,NA,TGTGCCAGCAGTAGGACGGGAACCTACGAGCAGTACTTC,CASSRTGTYEQYF
TRBV5-8,TRBJ1-3,NA,TRBD1,TGTGCCAGCAGCGACGGGACAGGGACCGGAAACACCATATATTTT,CASSDGTGTGNTIYF
TRBV6-5,TRBJ2-2,NA,NA,TGTGCCAGCCAAAGGTCGACAGCGAACACCGGGGAGCTGTTTTTT,CASQRSTANTGELFF
TRBV7-7,TRBJ2-5,NA,TRBD1,TGTGCTAGCAGCCGCGGACAGGGAGTGAGGGAGACCCAGTACTTC,CASSRGQGVRETQYF
TRBV19,TRBJ1-4,NA,NA,TGTGCCAGTAGAGCGCCGGGAGATTCCTCAACTAATGAAAAACTGTTTTTT,CASRAPGDSSTNEKLFF
TRBV4-1,TRBJ2-3,NA,TRBD1,TGCGCCAGCAGCCAAAACCCGCCGGGACAGCCCACAGATACGCAGTATTTT,CASSQNPPGQPTDTQYF
TRBV3-1/TRBV3-2,TRBJ2-3,NA,TRBD2,TGTGCCAGCAGCCAAGATTTAAGGACTAGCGGGGGATCAGATACGCAGTATTTT,CASSQDLRTSGGSDTQYF
TRBV25-1,TRBJ1-6,NA,NA,TGTGCCAGCAGTGAATACCCGGGGGCCTATAATTCACCCCTCCACTTT,CASSEYPGAYNSPLHF
TRBV30,TRBJ1-2,few,NA,TGTGCCTGGAACAGGGTTTTCTATGGCTACACCTTC,CAWNRVFYGYTF
TRBV5-6,TRBJ2-1,NA,NA,TGTGCCAGCAGCTTGGGAGTAGCTAGTGAGCAGTTCTTC,CASSLGVASEQFF
TRBV28,TRBJ1-1,NA,TRBD1,TGTGCCAGCAGTGGACAGGGGGGGAACACTGAAGCTTTCTTT,CASSGQGGNTEAFF